Below are 4 T cell receptor beta chains sequenced from a single sample in a study of blood T cell repertoires in COVID-19. Some clones are missing from TCRdb's copy, which holds only in-frame ones; the method was immunoSEQ multiplex PCR. The sample lists 100,000 to 120,000 clones; approximately 80% were seen once. The sample was peripheral blood. Receptors originate from a woman between 55 and 75 years old with acute or convalescent COVID-19.

This sequence joins TRBV19 and TRBJ1-5, with a possible D match to TRBD1 (5 bases). Germline V CDR1 and CDR2: LNHDA, SQIVND (reference sequence). The CDR3 is 14 residues long. Trimming left V 11 bases short and J 5 bases short, with 19 bases between. The CDR3 reads CASTRGQWDQPQHF. The CDR3 DNA reads TGTGCCTCGACGCGGGGCCAGTGGGATCAGCCCCAGCATTTT.

The chain recombines TRBV27 with TRBJ1-4; 7 bases align to TRBD1. V lost 6 bases to trimming and J lost 12 bases; unmatched junction nucleotides: 16. The CDR3 extends over 15 amino acids. The germline CDR1 and CDR2 sequences are MNHEY and SMNVEV (reference sequence). DNA for the CDR3: TGTGCCAGCAGGACTCCGGGACAGCGTGGTGGGCAACTGTTTTTT. Protein product: CASRTPGQRGGQLFF.

This chain links TRBV14 with TRBJ2-5; D gene unclear. The CDR3 consists of 19 residues. Trimming took off 0 bases at V and 1 base at J, with 21 bases between the two ends. Germline V gives CDR1 SGHDN, CDR2 FVKESK. DNA of the CDR3: TGTGCCAGCAGCCAAGAGGTGATCTTGACAAACCTCTCCCAAGAGACCCAGTACTTC. This sequence encodes CASSQEVILTNLSQETQYF.

The chain couples TRBV5-5 to TRBJ1-3, with D unclear. V shed 0 bases and J shed 1 base, with 14 bases lying between them. The CDR3 extends over 17 amino acids. Germline CDR1 SGHKS, CDR2 YYEKEE (reference sequence). The chain's CDR3 is CASSLVAEESSGNTIYF. In nucleotides, the CDR3 is TGTGCCAGCAGCTTGGTCGCGGAGGAATCGTCTGGAAACACCATATATTTT.